The 9 T cell receptor beta chains below come from one sample, sequenced in a study of cytomegalovirus exposure and HLA in healthy donors. 13 Jbeta primers and 60 Vbeta primers were used for the PCR. Data came from immunoSEQ multiplex PCR; TCRdb stores just in-frame clones and leaves some out. The data hold fewer than 250,000 clones, with 70% to 80% observed a single time. The specimen was PBMCs. The receptors shown here come from a male donor in good health and CMV-seropositive.

V usage is TRBV14 and J usage is TRBJ2-4; TRBD2 agrees at 8 bases. Germline CDR1 SGHDN, CDR2 FVKESK. The CDR3 is 18 residues long. The V gene end was trimmed by 0 bases and the J gene end by 3 bases; junction bases not matched to a gene: 10. The CDR3 DNA reads TGTGCCAGCAGCCAAGATCGCAGCGGGAGTTGGGACAAAAACATTCAGTACTTC. Translation gives CASSQDRSGSWDKNIQYF.

The chain couples TRBV19 to TRBJ2-3; 9 bases match TRBD2. Trimming at V came to 6 bases and at J to 12 bases, leaving 7 bases not matched to a gene. CDR3 size: 12 residues. Germline-derived CDR1 and CDR2 are LNHDA and SQIVND (reference sequence). CDR3 in DNA: TGTGCCAGTAGCCCACTAGCGGGTAATCAGTATTTT. It specifies CASSPLAGNQYF.

The chain recombines TRBV14 with TRBJ2-1; TRBD1 is a possible D gene (6 bases). The CDR3 is 15 residues long. The germline V gene has CDR1 SGHDN and CDR2 FVKESK. Trimming stripped 2 bases from V and 5 bases from J, with 13 bases between. CDR3 amino acids: CASSQLGAVNNEQFF. CDR3 sequence (DNA): TGTGCCAGCAGCCAACTGGGGGCGGTCAACAATGAGCAGTTCTTC.

This sequence joins TRBV11-3 and TRBJ2-3, with TRBD1 matching 7 bases. The V gene end was trimmed by 1 base and the J gene end by 3 bases; junction bases not matched to a gene: 13. Germline loops: CDR1 SGHNT, CDR2 YENEEA. CDR3 length: 18 residues. In DNA form, the CDR3 reads TGTGCCAGCAGCTTAGGAGTGCCCAGGGGGAGTATTACAGATACGCAGTATTTT. It specifies CASSLGVPRGSITDTQYF.

The gene calls are TRBV29-1 and TRBJ2-7, with 11 bases matching TRBD2. Germline trimming cut 3 bases from V and 1 base from J; bases unmatched to any gene: 5. CDR3 length equals 15 residues. Germline V gene sequence: CDR1 SQVTM, CDR2 ANQGSEA. The CDR3 here is CSVEGGLAGSYEQYF. CDR3 bases: TGCAGCGTTGAGGGAGGACTAGCGGGTTCCTACGAGCAGTACTTC.

This clone was seen a single time. V gene TRBV4-1 combines with J gene TRBJ1-1; 9 nucleotides line up with TRBD1. In germline, CDR1 is MGHRA, CDR2 YSYEKL. The CDR3 has 15 residues. V gave up 0 bases and J gave up 3 bases; unmatched junction bases: 2. The CDR3 region is CASSQDGQGHTEAFF. The DNA for the CDR3 is TGCGCCAGCAGCCAAGATGGACAGGGGCACACTGAAGCTTTCTTT.

The chain is built from TRBV19 and TRBJ1-4, with D uncertain. Germline V gene lookup returns CDR1 LNHDA and CDR2 SQIVND (reference sequence). The CDR3 is made up of 16 amino acids. V was clipped by 6 bases and J by 1 base, with 15 bases between them. The CDR3 is CASSANPGITNEKLFF. CDR3 in DNA: TGTGCCAGTAGCGCGAACCCGGGGATAACTAATGAAAAACTGTTTTTT. Using reference TRBV19 and TRBJ1-4 for the parts outside the CDR3, the full variable domain is DGGITQSPKYLFRKEGQNVTLSCEQNLNHDAMYWYRQDPGQGLRLIYYSQIVNDFQKGDIAEGYSVSREKKESFPLTVTSAQKNPTAFYLCASSANPGITNEKLFFGSGTQLSVL.

The chain links TRBV27 to TRBJ2-7, with a possible D match to TRBD1 (5 bases). The CDR3 covers 14 residues. Germline CDR1 reads MNHEY; CDR2 reads SMNVEV (reference sequence). The germline V and J ends were trimmed by 2 bases and 5 bases, with 13 bases remaining between them. For the CDR3, the DNA is TGTGCCAGCAGTTTAAGACAGTTCGGCCACGAGCAGTACTTC. Protein product: CASSLRQFGHEQYF.

The genes are TRBV4-1 and TRBJ2-5; D possibly corresponds to TRBD2 (7 bases). V was clipped by 5 bases and J by 2 bases, with 18 bases between them. This CDR3 is built from 16 residues. Germline V gene data show CDR1 as MGHRA and CDR2 as YSYEKL. DNA of the CDR3: TGCGCCAGCAGCTCCCGGGGGGCCCGGGAACAAGAGACCCAGTACTTC. It is translated as CASSSRGAREQETQYF.